This TCR beta chain was identified during a study of identical twins. Regarding the study as a whole: Among monozygotic twins, out-of-frame TCR alpha sharing exceeded what models predicted.

Template switching added a universal primer site, and cDNA bore unique molecular identifiers. TCRdb re-analysed the 5' RACE reads in MiXCR, keeping a single row per CDR3 protein. The table shows some 570,000 distinct CDR3 sequences, with around 22% occurring only once. This clonotype has just a few counts. Its target is not known. Healthy Caucasians were all of the donors. This CDR3 contains 13 residues. Germline CDR1 and CDR2: SNHLY and FYNNEI. V was pared by 4 bases and J by 1 base, with 8 bases between. These sequences were also reported in another study, on yellow fever vaccine responses in identical twins.

This chain links TRBV2 with TRBJ2-7; D uncertain. This receptor was taken from a woman under 30 in good health. The material sequenced was CD4+ T cells sorted from blood. The CDR3 DNA sequence: TGTGCCAGCAGTGCGGCGAGATCCTACGAGCAGTACTTC. Encoded protein: CASSAARSYEQYF.